Presented here are 5 T cell receptor beta chains from one specimen sequenced in a study of T-cell memory formation after mild COVID-19. Via MiXCR, TCRdb re-called the 5' RACE reads, giving one row per CDR3 protein. The repertoire has fewer than 350,000 distinct CDR3 sequences, approximately 15% of them found once; the top ten carry 20% to 25%. Sequencing was done on a sample of PBMCs or a T cell subset sorted from them (not recorded which). These TCRs come from a man between 18 and 29 years old who had mild COVID-19 (a few samples of this study predate the infection). Cell type and time point are not known.

The CDR3, as DNA: TGTGCCTGGAGTGTCGGTGGGGCCTGGGGCTACACCTTC. Translation: CAWSVGGAWGYTF. The rearrangement uses TRBV30 and TRBJ1-2, with D possibly being TRBD1 (5 bases). CDR1 and CDR2 from the germline V gene are GTSNPN and SVGIG (reference sequence). The CDR3 loop spans 13 amino acids. Trimming stripped 0 bases from V and 8 bases from J, with 13 bases between.

V is TRBV12-5 and J is TRBJ1-4, with a possible D match to TRBD1 (5 bases). CDR1 LGHNT and CDR2 FRNRAP come from the germline V gene. The length of the CDR3 is 15 residues. The ends were cut back, 5 bases at V and 8 bases at J, with 18 bases in the middle. This CDR3 reads CASGPGASSGEKLFF. The CDR3 coding sequence is TGTGCTAGTGGTCCCGGGGCTTCCTCGGGGGAAAAACTGTTTTTT.

The chain joins TRBV5-1 to TRBJ1-5; D might be TRBD1 (5 bases). The V end lost 1 base, the J end lost 2 bases, and 25 bases lay between the germline ends. Per germline, CDR1 SGHRS and CDR2 YFSETQ. The CDR3 loop spans 20 amino acids. The CDR3, as DNA: TGCGCCAGCAGCTTGAAGGTTCGAACAGGATGGGGCGAAGGCAATCAGCCCCAGCATTTT. It is translated as CASSLKVRTGWGEGNQPQHF. The full variable domain, its missing parts supplied by reference TRBV5-1 and TRBJ1-5, is KAGVTQTPRYLIKTRGQQVTLSCSPISGHRSVSWYQQTPGQGLQFLFEYFSETQRNKGNFPGRFSGRQFSNSRSEMNVSTLELGDSALYLCASSLKVRTGWGEGNQPQHFGDGTRLSIL.

This clonotype was observed a few times. This chain connects TRBV6-5 to TRBJ1-2, with D tentatively TRBD1 (5 bases). Germline CDR1 MNHEY, CDR2 SVGAGI. The germline V and J ends were trimmed by 2 bases and 6 bases, with 10 bases remaining between them. CDR3 length equals 13 residues. The CDR3 nucleotides are TGTGCCAGCAGTTACCAGGGATCAGATGGCTACACCTTC. Translating it yields CASSYQGSDGYTF.

The gene calls are TRBV7-2 and TRBJ1-1; tentative D call: TRBD1 (5 bases). Between the trimmed V and J ends, which lost 1 base and 3 bases, there was a span of 12 bases. The V gene's germline CDR1 is SGHTA and CDR2 FQGNSA. This CDR3 region has 15 residues. CDR3 nucleotide sequence: TGTGCCAGCAGCTTAGGCCGGGGCGACTACACTGAAGCTTTCTTT. Amino acids: CASSLGRGDYTEAFF.